Described below is a single T cell receptor (beta chain) sequence and its context. Its antigen is still unknown. These data come from a study of shared clonotypes between healthy human individuals. Study-level findings and limits: The naive CD4 repertoires of several donors were compared, and 5% to 6.5% of clonotypes were shared.

Profiling relied on immunoSEQ multiplex PCR, and the TCRdb table lists in-frame clones only, not all of them. The sample has under 600,000 clones; more than 95% are singletons. The TCR was taken from a woman in her twenties or thirties in good health. The sample taken for sequencing was naive CD4+ T cells sorted from blood. Subset given: CD45RA+ positively selected.

CDR3 residues: CASSMGQGNYGYTF. The CDR3 DNA is TGTGCCAGCAGTATGGGACAGGGTAACTATGGCTACACCTTC. The V call is TRBV6-5, the J call TRBJ1-2; 9 nucleotides align to TRBD1. CDR1 is MNHEY and CDR2 is SVGAGI in the germline V gene. The CDR3 runs 14 residues. With V trimmed by 5 bases and J by 1 base, 2 bases remained unmatched.